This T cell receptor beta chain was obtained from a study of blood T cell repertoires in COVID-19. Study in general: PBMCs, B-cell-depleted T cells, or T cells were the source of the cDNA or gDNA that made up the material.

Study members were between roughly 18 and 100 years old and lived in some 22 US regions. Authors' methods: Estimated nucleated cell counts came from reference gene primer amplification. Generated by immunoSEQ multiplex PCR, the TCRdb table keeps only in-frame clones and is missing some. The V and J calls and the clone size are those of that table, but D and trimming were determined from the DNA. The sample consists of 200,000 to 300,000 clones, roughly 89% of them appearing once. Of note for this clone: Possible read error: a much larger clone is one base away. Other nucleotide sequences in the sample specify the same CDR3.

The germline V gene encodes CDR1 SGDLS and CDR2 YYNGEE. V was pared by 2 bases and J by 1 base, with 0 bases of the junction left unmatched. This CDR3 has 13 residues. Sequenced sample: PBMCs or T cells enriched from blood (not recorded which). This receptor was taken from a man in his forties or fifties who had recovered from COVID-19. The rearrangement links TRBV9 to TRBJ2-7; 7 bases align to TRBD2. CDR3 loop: CASSVGGSYEQYF. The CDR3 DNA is TGTGCCAGCAGCGTCGGGGGGTCCTACGAGCAGTACTTC.